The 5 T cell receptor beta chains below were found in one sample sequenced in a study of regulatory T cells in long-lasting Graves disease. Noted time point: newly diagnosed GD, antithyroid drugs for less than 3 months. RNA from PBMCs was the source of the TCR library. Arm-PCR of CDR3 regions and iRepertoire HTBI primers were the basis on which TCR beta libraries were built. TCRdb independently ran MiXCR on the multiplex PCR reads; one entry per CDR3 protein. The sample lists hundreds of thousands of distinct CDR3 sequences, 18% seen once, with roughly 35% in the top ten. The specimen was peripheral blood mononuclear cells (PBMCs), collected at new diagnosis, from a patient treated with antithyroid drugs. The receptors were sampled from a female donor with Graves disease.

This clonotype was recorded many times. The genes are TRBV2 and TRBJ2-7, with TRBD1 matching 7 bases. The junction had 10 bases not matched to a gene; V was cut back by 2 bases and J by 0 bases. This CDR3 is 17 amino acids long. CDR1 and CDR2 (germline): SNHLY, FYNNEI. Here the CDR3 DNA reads TGTGCCAGCAGTGAAATTCCCGGACAGGCGTACTCCTACGAGCAGTACTTC. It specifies CASSEIPGQAYSYEQYF.

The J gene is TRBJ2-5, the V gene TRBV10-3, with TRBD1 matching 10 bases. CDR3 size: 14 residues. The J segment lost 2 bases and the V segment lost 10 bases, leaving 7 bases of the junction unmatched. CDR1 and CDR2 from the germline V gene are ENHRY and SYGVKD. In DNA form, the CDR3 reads TGTGCCACCTCGGCGGGACAGGGGCAAGAGACCCAGTACTTC. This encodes CATSAGQGQETQYF.

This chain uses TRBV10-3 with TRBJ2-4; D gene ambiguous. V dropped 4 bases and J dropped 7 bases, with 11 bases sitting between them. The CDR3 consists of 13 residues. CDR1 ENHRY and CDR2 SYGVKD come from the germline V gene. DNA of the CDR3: TGTGCCATCAGTGGTTCCACCGGGAACATTCAGTACTTC. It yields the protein CAISGSTGNIQYF.

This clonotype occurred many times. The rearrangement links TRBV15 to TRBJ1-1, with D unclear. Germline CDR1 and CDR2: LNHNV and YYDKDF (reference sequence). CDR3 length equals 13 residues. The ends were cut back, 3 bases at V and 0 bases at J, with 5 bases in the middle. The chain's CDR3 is CATSSKLNTEAFF. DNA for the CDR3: TGTGCCACCAGCAGTAAACTGAACACTGAAGCTTTCTTT.

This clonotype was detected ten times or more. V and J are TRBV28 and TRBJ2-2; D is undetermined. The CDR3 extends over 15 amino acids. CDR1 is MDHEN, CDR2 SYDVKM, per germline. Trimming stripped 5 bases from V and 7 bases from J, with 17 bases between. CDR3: CASSTQAPIDGELFF. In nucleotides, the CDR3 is TGTGCCAGCAGTACCCAGGCCCCGATTGACGGGGAGCTGTTTTTT.